Below are 19 T cell receptor beta chains sequenced from a single sample in a study of shared clonotypes between healthy human individuals. TCRdb's table, derived via immunoSEQ multiplex PCR, lists solely in-frame clones and lacks some. Among roughly 110,000 clones listed, around 73% were seen once. Sample: memory CD8+ T cells sorted from blood. Subset given: CD45RO+ cells pooled with CCR7-negative TemRA cells. These receptors were taken from a woman aged 25 to 45 in good health.

The rearrangement joins TRBV7-9 to TRBJ2-7, with TRBD1 identical over 7 bases. J lost 3 bases, V lost 0 bases, and 5 bases had no gene match. CDR1 is SEHNR, CDR2 FQNEAQ, per germline (reference sequence). CDR3 length: 15 residues. CDR3 coding DNA: TGTGCCAGCAGCTTAGCAGGGGACAGAAGCTACGAGCAGTACTTC. The encoded protein is CASSLAGDRSYEQYF.

For the CDR3, the DNA is TGTGCCAGTAGTATGGGGACAGGGATCACAAACATTCAGTACTTC. Translated: CASSMGTGITNIQYF. This sequence joins TRBV19 and TRBJ2-4; 9 nucleotides match TRBD1. CDR1 and CDR2 (germline): LNHDA, SQIVND (reference sequence). Trimming cost V 3 bases and J 6 bases; bases outside gene matches: 6. The CDR3 has 15 residues.

This clone was recorded once. The genes are TRBV11-2 and TRBJ1-1; 10 bases align to TRBD1. The germline V gene encodes CDR1 SGHAT and CDR2 FQNNGV. The V segment lost 1 base and the J segment 8 bases; nucleotides outside the gene matches: 7. The CDR3 spans 15 residues. The CDR3 is CASSLGSGTGAEAFF. The CDR3 region has the DNA TGTGCCAGCAGCTTAGGATCCGGGACAGGGGCGGAAGCTTTCTTT.

At least ten counts were recorded for this clone. The chain couples TRBV4-1 to TRBJ2-1; TRBD1 is a possible D gene (5 bases). This CDR3 is 12 amino acids long. From germline, CDR1 is MGHRA and CDR2 YSYEKL. Trimming shortened V by 5 bases and J by 9 bases, and 11 bases separated the two germline ends. For the CDR3, the DNA is TGCGCCAGCAGCTCACAGGCGACTGAGCAGTTCTTC. It yields the protein CASSSQATEQFF.

This clone has a single count. CDR3 amino acids: CAISDALAGGTYEQYF. As DNA, the CDR3 is TGTGCCATCAGTGACGCCCTAGCGGGAGGGACCTACGAGCAGTACTTC. The chain carries TRBV10-3 and TRBJ2-7; TRBD2 aligns across 12 bases. The CDR3 totals 16 residues. Germline V gene sequence: CDR1 ENHRY, CDR2 SYGVKD. J lost 2 bases, V lost 3 bases, and 5 bases had no gene match.

This chain joins TRBV6-6 and TRBJ2-5, with 7 bases that match TRBD2. CDR1 MNHNY and CDR2 SVGAGI come from the germline V gene (reference sequence). CDR3 length equals 14 residues. The V and J ends lost 6 bases and 5 bases, in that order; junction bases with no gene match: 9. CDR3 sequence reads: CASRGGEVRETQYF. The CDR3 bases are TGTGCCAGCAGGGGAGGGGAAGTCAGGGAGACCCAGTACTTC.

The chain is built from TRBV2 and TRBJ2-4; D not certain. Trimming left V 5 bases short and J 3 bases short, with 14 bases between. This CDR3 has 15 amino acids. The germline V gene has CDR1 SNHLY and CDR2 FYNNEI. This CDR3 reads CASSPIRDGKNIQYF. In DNA form, the CDR3 reads TGTGCCAGCAGTCCTATACGTGATGGCAAAAACATTCAGTACTTC.

The chain combines TRBV9 with TRBJ2-5; the D gene is possibly TRBD2 (6 bases). V dropped 0 bases and J dropped 5 bases, with 20 bases sitting between them. The CDR3 is 17 amino acids. Germline V lookup: CDR1 SGDLS, CDR2 YYNGEE. The CDR3 DNA follows: TGTGCCAGCAGCGTAGGGGGTAGCGGTATCACGGGGGAGACCCAGTACTTC. Translating it yields CASSVGGSGITGETQYF.

The V and J genes are TRBV7-9 and TRBJ2-3; a weak D match, TRBD2 (5 bases). V was trimmed by 1 base and J by 3 bases, leaving 14 bases between them. CDR3 length: 16 residues. Looked up from germline, CDR1 is SEHNR and CDR2 is FQNEAQ (reference sequence). The CDR3 loop reads CASSLVLGRVTDTQYF. DNA of the CDR3: TGTGCCAGCAGCTTAGTTTTAGGGCGGGTTACAGATACGCAGTATTTT.

A few counts support this clone. The chain recombines TRBV7-9 with TRBJ2-3; D perhaps matches TRBD1 (5 bases). CDR1 is SEHNR and CDR2 is FQNEAQ in the germline V gene (reference sequence). V was cut by 11 bases and J by 3 bases, with 21 bases left in between. The CDR3 loop spans 15 amino acids. The CDR3 loop is CASLIGQGETDTQYF. The CDR3 DNA reads as TGTGCCTCCTTAATAGGCCAGGGTGAGACAGATACGCAGTATTTT. Full variable domain (remainder filled in from reference TRBV7-9 and TRBJ2-3): DTGVSQNPRHKITKRGQNVTFRCDPISEHNRLYWYRQTLGQGPEFLTYFQNEAQLEKSRLLSDRFSAERPKGSFSTLEIQRTEQGDSAMYLCASLIGQGETDTQYFGPGTRLTVL.

The J gene is TRBJ1-1, the V gene TRBV18; D call uncertain. The CDR3 runs 12 residues. Germline V gene lookup returns CDR1 KGHSH and CDR2 LQKENI. Trimming removed 8 bases at V and 7 bases at J, with 14 bases between. This chain's CDR3 is CASRPSLGEAFF. The CDR3 coding sequence is TGTGCCAGCCGACCCAGCCTGGGTGAAGCTTTCTTT.

CDR3 DNA: TGTGCCAGCAGTTTAGTAGGAGGAGTATCCAATCAGCCCCAGCATTTT. This sequence encodes CASSLVGGVSNQPQHF. The rearrangement links TRBV27 to TRBJ1-5; unclear D gene. The length of the CDR3 is 16 residues. In germline, CDR1 is MNHEY, CDR2 SMNVEV (reference sequence). V was cut by 2 bases and J by 3 bases, with 14 bases left in between.

Regarding this clone: The junction differs from germline at one of its ends, possibly a read error. The rearrangement uses TRBV4-1 and TRBJ2-1; 10 positions agree with TRBD1. This CDR3 is built from 16 residues. From germline, CDR1 is MGHRA and CDR2 YSYEKL. The CDR3 bases are TGTGCCAGCAGCCAGGCGGGGACAGGGGCTGACAATGAGCAGTTCTTC. It yields the protein CASSQAGTGADNEQFF.

This chain uses TRBV25-1 with TRBJ2-1; D is uncertain. This CDR3 has 13 amino acids. Trimming took off 4 bases at V and 5 bases at J, with 9 bases between the two ends. The V gene's germline CDR1 is MGHDK and CDR2 SYGVNS. This CDR3 reads CASSGRTDNEQFF. The CDR3 nucleotides are TGTGCCAGCAGTGGACGGACCGACAATGAGCAGTTCTTC.

J is TRBJ2-3 and V is TRBV6-4; 10 bases map to TRBD1. The CDR3 is made up of 13 amino acids. Germline loops: CDR1 MRHNA, CDR2 SNTAGT. J was trimmed by 1 base and V by 10 bases; bases with no gene match: 2. The CDR3 region has the DNA TGTGCCACCGGGACAGGGGGCACAGATACGCAGTATTTT. Its protein product is CATGTGGTDTQYF.

The chain uses TRBV25-1 and TRBJ2-3; 10 bases fit TRBD2. Trimming removed 7 bases from V and 1 base from J; junction bases left unmatched: 11. The CDR3 totals 17 residues. CDR1 is MGHDK, CDR2 SYGVNS, per germline. The DNA for the CDR3 is TGTGCCAGCACCCCCCCAGCTAGCGGGGGCCGCACAGATACGCAGTATTTT. It yields the protein CASTPPASGGRTDTQYF.

The V call is TRBV5-5, the J call TRBJ2-7; D might be TRBD2 (6 bases). Germline CDR1 is SGHKS and CDR2 is YYEKEE (reference sequence). V lost 5 bases and J lost 5, with 23 bases in between. The CDR3 runs to 16 residues. CDR3 protein: CASRLPGVRSENEQYF. The CDR3 DNA follows: TGTGCCAGCAGACTACCGGGAGTAAGGAGTGAAAACGAGCAGTACTTC.

The rearrangement joins TRBV29-1 to TRBJ2-7; D remains ambiguous. Between the trimmed V and J ends, which lost 2 bases and 3 bases, there was a span of 5 bases. The CDR3 contains 11 residues. Germline-derived CDR1 and CDR2 are SQVTM and ANQGSEA. The CDR3 region is CSVELSYEQYF. CDR3 in DNA: TGCAGCGTTGAACTAAGCTACGAGCAGTACTTC.

This clone was seen a few times. The chain joins TRBV21-1 to TRBJ1-5. TRBV21-1 corresponds to a pseudogene. This CDR3 comprises 14 residues. CDR3 protein: CASSKAEGYQPQHF. The CDR3 DNA is TGTGCCAGCAGCAAAGCTGAAGGGTATCAGCCCCAGCATTTT.